This T cell receptor (beta chain) was retrieved from a study of blood T cells in healthy people across ages. Study findings and constraints: A greater number of naive CD4+ cells and higher diversity distinguished long-lived donors from aged donors. Naive T cell percentage and TCR beta diversity correlated strongly.

Primers used in a second PCR of roughly 6 to 12 cycles were a sample-barcoded 5' primer and a J-beta primer mix. Carrying 12 random nucleotides, a template-switch adaptor labeled each individual cDNA molecule. TCRdb fed the 5' RACE reads into MiXCR, producing one record per CDR3 protein. Of about 1.7 million distinct CDR3 sequences listed, 25% to 30% were seen once; the top ten hold over 7%. Worth noting for this clonotype: No antigen is known for it.

The CDR3 covers 16 residues. Unmatched junction bases numbered 10, after V lost 7 bases and J lost 0 bases. Per germline, CDR1 MNHNS and CDR2 SASEGT. The sequence derives from a woman aged 25 to 39 in good health. V and J are TRBV6-1 and TRBJ2-3, with 7 bases lining up with TRBD2. Material: blood. The CDR3 DNA follows: TGTGCCAGCACGGAGCGGGGAGGAACTAGCACAGATACGCAGTATTTT. Protein sequence: CASTERGGTSTDTQYF.